This TCR beta chain was captured by sequencing in a study of metastatic and nonmetastatic thyroid tumors. There were no patients who had received any treatment before thyroid surgery. Using MiXCR, TCRdb reanalyzed the PCR reads. The table includes 40,000 to 50,000 clones, about 4% detected once. This clone came up many times. Germline V gives CDR1 MNHEY, CDR2 SMNVEV (reference sequence). There are 13 residues in the CDR3. Between the trimmed V and J ends, which lost 6 bases and 13 bases, there was a span of 16 bases. This sequence was found in a female donor with papillary thyroid cancer or a benign thyroid nodule (not recorded which). Some clones in this sample may be carry-over from other donors' samples. The specimen sequenced was blood. The chain couples TRBV27 to TRBJ1-6; the D is unclear. The CDR3 protein is CASRSGPVLPLHF. In DNA, the CDR3 is TGTGCCAGCAGATCCGGACCCGTTTTGCCCCTCCACTTT.